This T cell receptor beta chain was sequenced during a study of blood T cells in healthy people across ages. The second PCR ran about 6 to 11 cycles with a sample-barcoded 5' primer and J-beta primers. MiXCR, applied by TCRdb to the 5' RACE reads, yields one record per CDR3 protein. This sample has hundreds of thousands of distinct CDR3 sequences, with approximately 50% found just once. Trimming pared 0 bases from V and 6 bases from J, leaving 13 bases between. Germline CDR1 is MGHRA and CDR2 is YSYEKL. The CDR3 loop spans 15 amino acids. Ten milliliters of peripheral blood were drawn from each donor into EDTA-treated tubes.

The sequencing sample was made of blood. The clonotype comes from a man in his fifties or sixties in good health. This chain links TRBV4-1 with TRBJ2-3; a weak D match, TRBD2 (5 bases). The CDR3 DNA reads TGCGCCAGCAGCCAAGATGAGCGGCTCACGGATACGCAGTATTTT. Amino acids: CASSQDERLTDTQYF.